These 19 T cell receptor beta chains were all obtained from the same sample, sequenced in a study of blood T cell repertoires in COVID-19 (TCRdb year 2020). Receptors were amplified or captured by the immunoSEQ multiplex PCR assay. Sourced from immuneACCESS, this table was stored by TCRdb with only in-frame sequences that have V and J called. A share of the clones is absent; for the studies checked, an unresolved V gene accounts for under half, and the remainder has no known explanation. This sample gives roughly 250,000 clones in total; about four fifths of them show up just once. About 9.5% of the sample lies in the top ten. The sequencing input was peripheral blood. Receptor source: a woman older than 75 with acute or convalescent COVID-19.

This clone was seen more than once but under ten times. Other DNA sequences in this specimen translate into the identical CDR3. The chain carries TRBV11-2 and TRBJ1-1, with 7 bases matching TRBD1. The trim removed 2 bases at V and 1 base at J, leaving 1 base unmatched. CDR1 is SGHAT, CDR2 FQNNGV, per germline. The CDR3 runs 14 residues. CDR3 sequence reads: CASSLRTGNTEAFF. The CDR3 nucleotides are TGTGCCAGCAGCTTACGGACAGGGAACACTGAAGCTTTCTTT.

The chain is built from TRBV12-3 or TRBV12-4 and TRBJ1-1, with D possibly matching TRBD1 (5 bases). V was cut by 4 bases and J by 6 bases, with 12 bases left in between. This CDR3 spans 13 amino acids. CDR3 nucleotide sequence: TGTGCCAGCAGTTCCCAGGGCGGGGCTGAAGCTTTCTTT. Its translation: CASSSQGGAEAFF.

The chain employs TRBV11-3 and TRBJ2-5; 7 bases match TRBD1. The junction had 4 bases not matched to a gene; V was cut back by 1 base and J by 2 bases. Looked up from germline, CDR1 is SGHNT and CDR2 is YENEEA. The CDR3 length is 15 residues. The DNA of the CDR3 is TGTGCCAGCAGCTTAGGGGTGGGACAGCAAGAGACCCAGTACTTC. It translates to CASSLGVGQQETQYF.

The rearrangement uses TRBV19 and TRBJ1-1, with 10 bases lining up with TRBD1. CDR3 size: 14 residues. Losses at the gene ends were 5 bases for V and 4 bases for J; bases not matched to a gene: 4. CDR1 LNHDA and CDR2 SQIVND come from the germline V gene (reference sequence). The CDR3 DNA follows: TGTGCCAGTAGTGGGGACAGGGGTGGCACTGAAGCTTTCTTT. Translated: CASSGDRGGTEAFF.

This sequence joins TRBV19 and TRBJ1-2, with TRBD1 matching over 9 bases. V shed 7 bases and J 4 bases; nucleotides not matched to a gene: 10. From germline, CDR1 is LNHDA and CDR2 SQIVND (reference sequence). The CDR3 extends over 15 amino acids. The CDR3 region is CASTNRGPASYGYTF. For the CDR3, the DNA is TGTGCCAGTACCAACAGGGGGCCTGCAAGCTATGGCTACACCTTC.

This chain joins TRBV6-5 and TRBJ1-3, with 8 bases identical to TRBD1. The CDR3 is 13 amino acids. J lost 7 bases, V lost 8 bases, and 7 bases had no gene match. CDR1 MNHEY and CDR2 SVGAGI come from the germline V gene. CDR3 amino acids: CASATGEGNTIYF. The CDR3 region has the DNA TGTGCCAGCGCGACAGGGGAAGGGAACACCATATATTTT.

The rearrangement joins TRBV6-2 or TRBV6-3 to TRBJ2-5; 11 nucleotides agree with TRBD2. J was trimmed by 2 bases and V by 5 bases; bases with no gene match: 4. CDR3 length equals 15 residues. The germline V gene has CDR1 MNHEY and CDR2 SVGEGT. CDR3 amino acids: CASSVTSGVQETQYF. CDR3 DNA sequence: TGTGCCAGCAGTGTGACTAGCGGGGTTCAAGAGACCCAGTACTTC.

The gene calls are TRBV3-1 (or the pseudogene TRBV3-2) and TRBJ1-2; TRBD1 agrees at 7 bases. The CDR3 spans 12 residues. The germline V gene encodes CDR1 LGHDT and CDR2 YNNKEL (reference sequence). V lost 5 bases to trimming and J lost 7 bases; unmatched junction nucleotides: 4. The DNA for the CDR3 is TGTGCCAGCAGCAGACAGGGTGCTGGCTACACCTTC. Translating gives CASSRQGAGYTF.

In DNA form, the CDR3 reads TGCGCCAGCAGTCAGGGCAGATCCACAGATACGCAGTATTTT. Amino acids: CASSQGRSTDTQYF. V usage is TRBV23-1 and J usage is TRBJ2-3; no definite D call. TRBV23-1 is an ORF; its function is uncertain. The CDR3 extends over 14 amino acids. The V gene lost 3 bases and the J gene lost 2 bases, with 9 bases spanning the gap.

CDR3 sequence: CASSQATGGTEAFF. The CDR3 DNA reads TGTGCCAGCAGCCAAGCGACAGGGGGGACTGAAGCTTTCTTT. The rearrangement links TRBV3-1 (or the pseudogene TRBV3-2) to TRBJ1-1, with 9 bases that match TRBD1. The germline V gene encodes CDR1 LGHDT and CDR2 YNNKEL (reference sequence). The CDR3 extends over 14 amino acids. The junction had 2 bases not matched to a gene; V was cut back by 1 base and J by 5 bases.

This clone was seen just once. The CDR3 reads CASSPVGRSGGTRETQYF. In DNA form, the CDR3 reads TGTGCCAGCAGTCCCGTCGGCCGTAGCGGGGGGACCCGGGAGACCCAGTACTTC. The chain couples TRBV27 to TRBJ2-5; 10 positions agree with TRBD2. The germline CDR1 and CDR2 sequences are MNHEY and SMNVEV (reference sequence). The length of the CDR3 is 18 residues. Trimming removed 5 bases from V and 5 bases from J; junction bases left unmatched: 17.

This rearrangement joins TRBV18 to TRBJ1-2, with TRBD1 as a possible D gene (5 bases). V was clipped by 5 bases and J by 8 bases, with 18 bases between them. Germline assignment: CDR1 KGHSH and CDR2 LQKENI. This CDR3 has 14 amino acids. The CDR3 loop is CASSSRGGEGGYTF. CDR3 DNA sequence: TGTGCCAGCTCATCAAGAGGAGGGGAAGGGGGCTACACCTTC.

This chain uses TRBV7-3 with TRBJ2-3; D gene ambiguous. The CDR3 sequence is 17 residues long. Germline CDR1 SGHTA, CDR2 FQGTGA. The V end was cut by 1 base, the J end by 4 bases, with 18 bases between. CDR3 loop: CASSLIGRHSRADTQYF. The CDR3 nucleotides are TGTGCCAGCAGCTTAATTGGCAGGCATTCACGCGCAGATACGCAGTATTTT.

This clone has a handful of counts. V and J are TRBV10-3 and TRBJ2-7, with 8 positions matching TRBD1. CDR3 length: 13 amino acids. The germline V gene has CDR1 ENHRY and CDR2 SYGVKD. V lost 6 bases and J lost 4; bases outside the gene matches: 5. The DNA for the CDR3 is TGTGCCATCAGGGCAGGGGGCACGTACGAGCAGTACTTC. Translated, it gives CAIRAGGTYEQYF.

The chain carries TRBV5-1 and TRBJ1-1; 11 bases agree with TRBD1. Trimming at V came to 4 bases and at J to 3 bases, leaving 5 bases not matched to a gene. The CDR3 is 15 amino acids. CDR1 SGHRS and CDR2 YFSETQ come from the germline V gene. CDR3 in amino acids: CASSHGTGGYTEAFF. The CDR3 bases are TGCGCCAGCAGCCACGGGACAGGGGGTTACACTGAAGCTTTCTTT.

This chain connects TRBV12-3 or TRBV12-4 to TRBJ2-7; tentative D call: TRBD1 (5 bases). The ends were cut back, 7 bases at V and 6 bases at J, with 10 bases in the middle. The CDR3 is made up of 11 amino acids. CDR3: CASKGAGEQYF. The CDR3 DNA is TGTGCCAGCAAAGGGGCTGGCGAGCAGTACTTC.

The rearrangement uses TRBV7-8 and TRBJ2-2; D is ambiguous. Germline CDR1 reads SGHVS; CDR2 reads FQNEAQ. Trimming removed 3 bases at V and 1 base at J, with 15 bases between. This CDR3 is built from 17 residues. The CDR3 DNA reads TGTGCCAGCAGCTTCACGCTGAGGCCGGGGAACACCGGGGAGCTGTTTTTT. Its protein product is CASSFTLRPGNTGELFF. Drawing the rest from reference TRBV7-8 and TRBJ2-2, the complete variable domain is GAGVSQSPRYKVAKRGQDVALRCDPISGHVSLFWYQQALGQGPEFLTYFQNEAQLDKSGLPSDRFFAERPEGSVSTLKIQRTQQEDSAVYLCASSFTLRPGNTGELFFGEGSRLTVL.

The chain combines TRBV20-1 with TRBJ2-7; 7 bases are a match to TRBD2. With V trimmed by 3 bases and J by 0 bases, 5 bases remained unmatched. CDR3 size: 14 residues. Germline CDR1 is DFQATT and CDR2 is SNEGSKA (reference sequence). The CDR3 DNA follows: TGCAGTGCTAGTGGGACTATCCCCTCCTACGAGCAGTACTTC. Translated: CSASGTIPSYEQYF.

The V call is TRBV6-6, the J call TRBJ2-3; perhaps TRBD1 as D (6 bases). CDR1 and CDR2 from the germline V gene are MNHNY and SVGAGI (reference sequence). The CDR3 runs to 15 residues. The germline V and J ends were trimmed by 0 bases and 6 bases, with 13 bases remaining between them. The CDR3, as DNA: TGTGCCAGCAGTTACTCGATGTGGGGGCTGGATACGCAGTATTTT. The encoded protein is CASSYSMWGLDTQYF.